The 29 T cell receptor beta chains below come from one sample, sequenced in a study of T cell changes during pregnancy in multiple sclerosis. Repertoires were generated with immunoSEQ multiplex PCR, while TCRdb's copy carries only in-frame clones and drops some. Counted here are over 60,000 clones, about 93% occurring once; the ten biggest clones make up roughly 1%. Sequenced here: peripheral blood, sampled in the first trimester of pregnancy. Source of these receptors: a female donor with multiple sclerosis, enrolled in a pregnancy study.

CDR3 residues: CASSPGQGKQPQHF. The CDR3 DNA follows: TGTGCCAGCAGTCCGGGACAGGGGAAGCAGCCCCAGCATTTT. The chain couples TRBV27 to TRBJ1-5; 10 bases map to TRBD1. Germline loops: CDR1 MNHEY, CDR2 SMNVEV (reference sequence). With 5 bases clipped from V and 7 bases from J, the junction kept 5 bases outside the gene matches. The CDR3 is 14 residues long.

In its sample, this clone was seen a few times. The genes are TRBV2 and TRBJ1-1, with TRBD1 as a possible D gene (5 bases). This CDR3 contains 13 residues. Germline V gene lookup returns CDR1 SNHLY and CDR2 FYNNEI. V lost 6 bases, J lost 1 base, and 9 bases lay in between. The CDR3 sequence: CASSGDSNTEAFF. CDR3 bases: TGTGCCAGCAGCGGGGACTCGAACACTGAAGCTTTCTTT.

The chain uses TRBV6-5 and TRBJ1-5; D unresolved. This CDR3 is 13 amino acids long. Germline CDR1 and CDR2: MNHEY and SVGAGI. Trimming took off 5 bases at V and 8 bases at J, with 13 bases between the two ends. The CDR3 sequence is CASSNTRREPQHF. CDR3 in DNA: TGTGCCAGCAGTAATACGAGGAGGGAGCCCCAGCATTTT.

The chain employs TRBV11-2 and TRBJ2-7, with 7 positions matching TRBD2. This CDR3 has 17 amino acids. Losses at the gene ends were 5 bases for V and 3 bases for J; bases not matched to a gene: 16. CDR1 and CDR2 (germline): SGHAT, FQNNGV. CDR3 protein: CASSPLSEASGFYEQYF. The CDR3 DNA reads TGTGCCAGCAGCCCTCTGTCTGAGGCTAGCGGTTTCTACGAGCAGTACTTC.

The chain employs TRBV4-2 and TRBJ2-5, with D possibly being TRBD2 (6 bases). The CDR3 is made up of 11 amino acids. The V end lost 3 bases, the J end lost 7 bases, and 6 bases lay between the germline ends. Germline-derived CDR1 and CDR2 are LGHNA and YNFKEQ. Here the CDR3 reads CASSQGGTQYF. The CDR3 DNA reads TGTGCCAGCAGCCAGGGGGGGACCCAGTACTTC.

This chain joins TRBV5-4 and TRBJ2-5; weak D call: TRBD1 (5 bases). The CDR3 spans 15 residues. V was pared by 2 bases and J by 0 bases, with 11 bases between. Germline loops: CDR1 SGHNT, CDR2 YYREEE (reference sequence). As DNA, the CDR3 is TGTGCCAGCAGCTTCAACAGGACGTACCAAGAGACCCAGTACTTC. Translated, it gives CASSFNRTYQETQYF.

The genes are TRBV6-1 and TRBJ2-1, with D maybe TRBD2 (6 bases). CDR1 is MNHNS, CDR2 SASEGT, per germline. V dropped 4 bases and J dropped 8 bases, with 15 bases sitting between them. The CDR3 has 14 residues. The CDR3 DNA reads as TGTGCCAGCAGTGTAGGCGGGATTATCTATGAGCAGTTCTTC. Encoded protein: CASSVGGIIYEQFF.

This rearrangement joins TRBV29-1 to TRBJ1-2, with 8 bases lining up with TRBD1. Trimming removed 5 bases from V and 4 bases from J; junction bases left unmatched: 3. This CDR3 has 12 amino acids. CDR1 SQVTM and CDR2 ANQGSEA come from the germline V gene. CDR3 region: CSVQQGGYGYTF. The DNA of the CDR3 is TGCAGCGTTCAACAGGGGGGCTATGGCTACACCTTC.

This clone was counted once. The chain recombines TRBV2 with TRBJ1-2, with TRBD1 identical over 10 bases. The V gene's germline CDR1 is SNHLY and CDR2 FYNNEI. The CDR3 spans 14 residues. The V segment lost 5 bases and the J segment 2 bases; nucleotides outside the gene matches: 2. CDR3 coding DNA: TGTGCCAGCAGTTTGGGACAGGGGAACTATGGCTACACCTTC. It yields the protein CASSLGQGNYGYTF.

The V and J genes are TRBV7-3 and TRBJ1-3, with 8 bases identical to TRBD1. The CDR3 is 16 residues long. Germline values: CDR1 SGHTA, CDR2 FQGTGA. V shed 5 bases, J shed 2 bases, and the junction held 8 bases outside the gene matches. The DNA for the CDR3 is TGTGCCAGCAGCAAGGACAGGGCGAGGGCTGGAAACACCATATATTTT. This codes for CASSKDRARAGNTIYF.

The CDR3 protein is CASSLLAGGSEPYNEQFF. CDR3 coding DNA: TGTGCCAGCAGCTTACTAGCGGGGGGATCCGAACCATACAATGAGCAGTTCTTC. The chain combines TRBV7-8 with TRBJ2-1, with 11 bases identical to TRBD2. Losses at the gene ends were 2 bases for V and 4 bases for J; bases not matched to a gene: 10. Germline CDR1 and CDR2: SGHVS and FQNEAQ. This CDR3 region has 18 residues.

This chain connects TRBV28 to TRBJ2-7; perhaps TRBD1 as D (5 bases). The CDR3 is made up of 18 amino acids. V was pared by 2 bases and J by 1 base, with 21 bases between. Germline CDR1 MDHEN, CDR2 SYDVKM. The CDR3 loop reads CASSLGSGLKTNSYEQYF. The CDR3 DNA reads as TGTGCCAGCAGTTTAGGTTCAGGGCTGAAAACCAATTCCTACGAGCAGTACTTC. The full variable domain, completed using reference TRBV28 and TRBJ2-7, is DVKVTQSSRYLVKRTGEKVFLECVQDMDHENMFWYRQDPGLGLRLIYFSYDVKMKEKGDIPEGYSVSREKKERFSLILESASTNQTSMYLCASSLGSGLKTNSYEQYFGPGTRLTVT.

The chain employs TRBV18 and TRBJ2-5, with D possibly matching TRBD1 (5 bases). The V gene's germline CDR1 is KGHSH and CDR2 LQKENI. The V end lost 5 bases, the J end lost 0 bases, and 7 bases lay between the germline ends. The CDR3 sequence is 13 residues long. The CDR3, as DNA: TGTGCCAGCTCATCAGGGTACCAAGAGACCCAGTACTTC. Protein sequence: CASSSGYQETQYF.

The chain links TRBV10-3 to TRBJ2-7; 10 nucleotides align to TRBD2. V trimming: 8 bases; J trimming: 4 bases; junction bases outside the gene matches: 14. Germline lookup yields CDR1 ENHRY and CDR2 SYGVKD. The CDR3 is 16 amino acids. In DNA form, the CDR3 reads TGTGCCATCGCCAGTCCGGCTAGCGGGGGAAGGTACGAGCAGTACTTC. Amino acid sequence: CAIASPASGGRYEQYF.

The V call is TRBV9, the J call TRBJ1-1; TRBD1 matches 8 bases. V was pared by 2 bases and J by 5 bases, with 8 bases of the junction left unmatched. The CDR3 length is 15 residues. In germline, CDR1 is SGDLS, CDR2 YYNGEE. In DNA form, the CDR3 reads TGTGCCAGCAGCGTCGACGGACAGGGACGAACTGAAGCTTTCTTT. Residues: CASSVDGQGRTEAFF.

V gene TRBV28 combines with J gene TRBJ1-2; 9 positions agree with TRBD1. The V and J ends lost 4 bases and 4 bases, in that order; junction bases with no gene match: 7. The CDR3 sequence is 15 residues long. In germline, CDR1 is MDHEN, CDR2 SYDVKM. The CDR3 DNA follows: TGTGCCAGCAGTTACCGGGACAGGGCTACCTATGGCTACACCTTC. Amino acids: CASSYRDRATYGYTF.

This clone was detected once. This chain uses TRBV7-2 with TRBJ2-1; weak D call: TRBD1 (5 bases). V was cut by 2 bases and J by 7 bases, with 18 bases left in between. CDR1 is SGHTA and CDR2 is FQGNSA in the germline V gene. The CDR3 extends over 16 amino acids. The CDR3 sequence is CASSLLGLGQQNEQFF. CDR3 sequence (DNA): TGTGCCAGCAGCTTACTGGGCCTGGGGCAGCAAAATGAGCAGTTCTTC.

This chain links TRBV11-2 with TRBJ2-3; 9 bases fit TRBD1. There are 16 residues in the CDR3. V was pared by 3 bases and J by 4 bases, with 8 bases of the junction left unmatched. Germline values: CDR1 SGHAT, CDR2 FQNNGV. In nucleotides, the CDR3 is TGTGCCAGCAGCTTTTGGGGGACAGGGTTGTCAGATACGCAGTATTTT. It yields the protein CASSFWGTGLSDTQYF.

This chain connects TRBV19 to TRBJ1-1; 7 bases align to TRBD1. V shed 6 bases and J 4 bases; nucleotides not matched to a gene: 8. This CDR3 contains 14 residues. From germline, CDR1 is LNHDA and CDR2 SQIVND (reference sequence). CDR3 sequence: CASSYRGRGTEAFF. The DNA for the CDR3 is TGTGCCAGTAGCTACAGGGGTAGAGGCACTGAAGCTTTCTTT.

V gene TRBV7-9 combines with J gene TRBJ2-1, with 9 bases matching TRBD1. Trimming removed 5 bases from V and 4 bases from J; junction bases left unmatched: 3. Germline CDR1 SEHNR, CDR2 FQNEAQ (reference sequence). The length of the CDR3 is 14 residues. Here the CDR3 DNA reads TGTGCCAGCAGCGTGGGGACAGGGTACAATGAGCAGTTCTTC. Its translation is CASSVGTGYNEQFF.

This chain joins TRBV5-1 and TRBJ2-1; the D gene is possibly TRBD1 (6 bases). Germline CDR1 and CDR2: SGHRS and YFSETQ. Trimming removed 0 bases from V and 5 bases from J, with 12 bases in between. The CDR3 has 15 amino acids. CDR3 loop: CASSLAERTDNEQFF. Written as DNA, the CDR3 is TGCGCCAGCAGCTTGGCCGAACGGACAGACAATGAGCAGTTCTTC.

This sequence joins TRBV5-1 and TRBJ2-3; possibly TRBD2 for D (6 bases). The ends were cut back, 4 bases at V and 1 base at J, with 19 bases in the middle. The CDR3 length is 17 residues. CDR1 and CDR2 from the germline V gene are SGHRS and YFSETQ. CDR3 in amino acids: CASSPARDLIRTDTQYF. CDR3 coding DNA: TGCGCCAGCAGCCCTGCGCGGGACCTCATTCGCACAGATACGCAGTATTTT.

The CDR3 coding sequence is TGCGCCAGCAGCTTGTTTCCAGGCAGTTATAATTCACCCCTCCACTTT. Protein sequence: CASSLFPGSYNSPLHF. The genes are TRBV5-1 and TRBJ1-6; D is ambiguous. The CDR3 contains 16 residues. With 1 base removed from V and 4 bases from J, the gap between germline ends came to 12 bases. Germline V lookup: CDR1 SGHRS, CDR2 YFSETQ.

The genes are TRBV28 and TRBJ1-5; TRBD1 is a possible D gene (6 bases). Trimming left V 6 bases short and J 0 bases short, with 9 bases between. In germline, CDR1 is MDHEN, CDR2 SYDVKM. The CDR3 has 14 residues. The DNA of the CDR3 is TGTGCCAGCAGCAGGGGAGATAGCAATCAGCCCCAGCATTTT. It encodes CASSRGDSNQPQHF.

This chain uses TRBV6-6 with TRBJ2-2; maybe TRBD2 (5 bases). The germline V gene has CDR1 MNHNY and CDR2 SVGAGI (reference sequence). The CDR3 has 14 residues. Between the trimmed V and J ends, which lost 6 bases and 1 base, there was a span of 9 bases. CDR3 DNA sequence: TGTGCCAGCAGGTCGGGGAGGAACACCGGGGAGCTGTTTTTT. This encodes CASRSGRNTGELFF.

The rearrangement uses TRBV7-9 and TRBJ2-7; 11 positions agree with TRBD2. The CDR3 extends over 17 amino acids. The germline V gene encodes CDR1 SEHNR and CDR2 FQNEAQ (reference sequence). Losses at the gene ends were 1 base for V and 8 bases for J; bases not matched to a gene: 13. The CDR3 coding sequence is TGTGCCAGCAGCTTAGGTACTAGCGGGAGCCTACTACGCAAGCAGTACTTC. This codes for CASSLGTSGSLLRKQYF.

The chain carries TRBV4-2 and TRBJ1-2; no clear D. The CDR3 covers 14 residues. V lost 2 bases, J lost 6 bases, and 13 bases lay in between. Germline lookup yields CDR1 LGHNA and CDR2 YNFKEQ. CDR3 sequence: CASSQNTQLDGYTF. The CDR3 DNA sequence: TGTGCCAGCAGCCAAAACACACAGCTTGATGGCTACACCTTC.

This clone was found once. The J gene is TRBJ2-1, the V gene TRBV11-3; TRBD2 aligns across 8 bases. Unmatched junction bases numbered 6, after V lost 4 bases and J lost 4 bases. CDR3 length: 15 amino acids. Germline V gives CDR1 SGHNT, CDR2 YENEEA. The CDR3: CASSSTAGAYNEQFF. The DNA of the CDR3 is TGTGCCAGCAGCTCCACAGCGGGGGCATACAATGAGCAGTTCTTC.

For the CDR3, the DNA is TGTGCCAGCACCGAGGGCAACTATGAGCAGTTCTTC. Translated: CASTEGNYEQFF. V and J are TRBV2 and TRBJ2-1; the D gene is possibly TRBD2 (5 bases). V dropped 7 bases and J dropped 8 bases, with 12 bases sitting between them. The CDR3 totals 12 residues. Germline V gives CDR1 SNHLY, CDR2 FYNNEI.